This T cell receptor beta chain derives from a study of cytotoxic CD8 clonotypes in ibrutinib-treated CLL. Study-level background: Patients attained some 25 partial and 2 complete responses; at median about 74 months, about 15 remained remitted while 12 progressed.

CDR3 length: 13 residues. The V end lost 1 base, the J end lost 8 bases, and 8 bases lay between the germline ends. Germline loops: CDR1 LNHNV, CDR2 YYDKDF (reference sequence). In its sample, this clone was seen a few times. This table comes from immunoSEQ multiplex PCR, and its TCRdb copy is limited to in-frame clones, with some not included. Of some 150,000 clones detected, approximately 75% appear once; the ten largest clones hold less than 30%. This material consisted of PBMCs, taken after 12 months of ibrutinib treatment. The chain uses TRBV15 and TRBJ1-4, with D possibly TRBD1 on 6 matching bases. The receptor comes from a human donor with chronic lymphocytic leukemia. The CDR3 sequence is CATSRGQEEKLFF. CDR3 bases: TGTGCCACCAGCAGAGGACAGGAAGAAAAACTGTTTTTT.